What follows are 9 T cell receptor beta chains derived from one specimen sequenced in a study of T cells in Graves' hyperthyroidism and ophthalmopathy. The investigators amplified TCR beta CDR3 regions from RNA transcripts. The primer set for the first-round RT-PCR of the TCR CDR3 was HTBI. Each CDR3 protein gets one entry after TCRdb re-called the multiplex PCR reads with MiXCR. The data contain 350,000 to 400,000 distinct CDR3 sequences, approximately 17% of them singletons. Sequencing input: blood. The receptors derive from a man aged 18-30 years with Graves' ophthalmopathy.

This clonotype has a count of ten or more. This chain joins TRBV2 and TRBJ2-5; tentative D call: TRBD1 (7 bases). This CDR3 has 15 amino acids. CDR1 and CDR2 from the germline V gene are SNHLY and FYNNEI. V was pared by 4 bases and J by 1 base, with 13 bases between. The DNA for the CDR3 is TGTGCCAGCAGTGGGGAGGAGGGGGCCCAAGAGACCCAGTACTTC. Encoded protein: CASSGEEGAQETQYF.

This clonotype was seen a handful of times. This chain joins TRBV4-1 and TRBJ1-5; D remains ambiguous. From germline, CDR1 is MGHRA and CDR2 YSYEKL. V was pared by 2 bases and J by 9 bases, with 20 bases between. This CDR3 contains 16 residues. CDR3 bases: TGCGCCAGCAGCCAACGATCAGTTCCCTTCCTTCGGCCCCAGCATTTT. Protein sequence: CASSQRSVPFLRPQHF.

This clonotype has a handful of counts. The rearrangement joins TRBV29-1 to TRBJ2-6; D remains ambiguous. Trimming shortened V by 0 bases and J by 1 base, and 10 bases separated the two germline ends. This CDR3 comprises 16 residues. Germline CDR1 is SQVTM and CDR2 is ANQGSEA. The CDR3 reads CSVEDWAGSGANVLTF. CDR3 coding DNA: TGCAGCGTTGAAGATTGGGCCGGGTCTGGGGCCAACGTCCTGACTTTC.

The chain recombines TRBV20-1 with TRBJ2-7; TRBD1 aligns across 11 bases. This CDR3 is 14 amino acids long. V shed 6 bases, J shed 6 bases, and the junction held 10 bases outside the gene matches. Germline CDR1 DFQATT, CDR2 SNEGSKA (reference sequence). The CDR3 protein is CSARPGQGASEQYF. CDR3 nucleotide sequence: TGCAGTGCCAGGCCCGGACAGGGGGCTAGCGAGCAGTACTTC.

This clonotype was found a few times. The CDR3 reads CASRWTASTNEKLFF. The CDR3 nucleotides read TGTGCCAGTCGATGGACAGCCTCAACTAATGAAAAACTGTTTTTT. The chain couples TRBV19 to TRBJ1-4; TRBD1 is a possible D gene (6 bases). Trimming pared 8 bases from V and 0 bases from J, leaving 13 bases between. Germline CDR1 reads LNHDA; CDR2 reads SQIVND (reference sequence). This CDR3 region has 15 residues.

CDR3 in amino acids: CSVVGTLFYGYTF. CDR3 DNA sequence: TGCAGCGTTGTTGGCACTCTGTTCTATGGCTACACCTTC. This chain connects TRBV29-1 to TRBJ1-2; D remains ambiguous. Germline CDR1 is SQVTM and CDR2 is ANQGSEA. Trimming removed 4 bases at V and 4 bases at J, with 13 bases between. The CDR3 has 13 residues.

The CDR3, as DNA: TGTGCCATCAGTGAGAAGCGGGCTAGTGGGGATGAGCAGTTCTTC. Protein product: CAISEKRASGDEQFF. The gene calls are TRBV10-3 and TRBJ2-1; D is possibly TRBD2 (6 bases). This CDR3 has 15 amino acids. Deletions cut 2 bases from V and 8 bases from J, with 16 bases between. Per germline, CDR1 ENHRY and CDR2 SYGVKD.

The genes are TRBV2 and TRBJ1-2, with TRBD1 matching over 7 bases. The J segment lost 8 bases and the V segment lost 6 bases, leaving 6 bases of the junction unmatched. The germline CDR1 and CDR2 sequences are SNHLY and FYNNEI. The CDR3 is 12 residues long. The CDR3 loop is CASSGTVRGYTF. As DNA, the CDR3 is TGTGCCAGCAGCGGGACAGTTCGAGGCTACACCTTC.

This clonotype was observed at least ten times. The gene calls are TRBV2 and TRBJ2-1; the D call may be TRBD1 or TRBD2 (5 bases each). Germline CDR1 reads SNHLY; CDR2 reads FYNNEI. The CDR3 has 12 residues. The germline V and J ends were trimmed by 6 bases and 9 bases, with 12 bases remaining between them. The CDR3 sequence: CASRGDVAEQFF. The CDR3 bases are TGTGCCAGCAGAGGGGACGTGGCTGAGCAGTTCTTC.